Sequencing of this T cell receptor beta chain was carried out in a study of blood T cell repertoires in COVID-19. Study details: Collection of acute and convalescent COVID-19 samples took place in the United States, Italy and Spain. T cells, B-cell-depleted T cells, or PBMCs supplied cDNA or gDNA.

Original data processing: Nucleated cell number was recorded as an estimate derived from reference gene primer amplification. TCRdb's table, derived via immunoSEQ multiplex PCR, lists solely in-frame clones and lacks some. V, J and clone size reflect that table, while D and trimming were determined from the DNA. Among approximately 130,000 clones listed, more than 70% were seen once. Germline lookup yields CDR1 MDHEN and CDR2 SYDVKM. The CDR3 runs 14 residues. J gave up 2 bases and V 8 bases, and 4 bases lay outside the gene matches. The J gene is TRBJ1-3, the V gene TRBV28; 9 nucleotides line up with TRBD1. Sequencing was done on a sample of peripheral blood. The origin of this receptor is a man aged 80 or over with active or convalescent COVID-19. The CDR3, as DNA: TGTGCCAGCCTGGACAGGGGACCTGGAAACACCATATATTTT. Amino acids: CASLDRGPGNTIYF.